Shown below are 21 T cell receptor beta chains from a single sample sequenced in a study of blood T cell repertoires in COVID-19. TCRdb's copy holds only in-frame clones and misses some; the assay was immunoSEQ multiplex PCR. This table has about 250,000 clones, roughly 82% appearing once. Sequencing input: peripheral blood. The receptors here all came from a woman older than 75 with COVID-19, enrolled during active disease.

The chain has TRBV3-1 (or the pseudogene TRBV3-2) and TRBJ2-3, with TRBD2 matching over 7 bases. The junction had 6 bases not matched to a gene; V was cut back by 4 bases and J by 5 bases. The CDR3 totals 14 residues. The germline V gene encodes CDR1 LGHDT and CDR2 YNNKEL (reference sequence). The DNA for the CDR3 is TGTGCCAGCAGCCGACTAGCTTCCAAAGATACGCAGTATTTT. Residues: CASSRLASKDTQYF.

The chain has TRBV7-9 and TRBJ2-3; a possible D gene is TRBD2 (6 bases). V was clipped by 1 base and J by 5 bases, with 10 bases between them. Germline V gives CDR1 SEHNR, CDR2 FQNEAQ (reference sequence). This CDR3 has 14 amino acids. The CDR3 region has the DNA TGTGCCAGCAGCTTAGTCGGGAGAGGAGATACGCAGTATTTT. Translating gives CASSLVGRGDTQYF.

The chain carries TRBV6-5 and TRBJ2-5; tentative D call: TRBD1 (6 bases). Germline V lookup: CDR1 MNHEY, CDR2 SVGAGI. CDR3 length: 16 amino acids. V was pared by 0 bases and J by 4 bases, with 15 bases between. The CDR3 spells CASSYSATGRAETQYF. The CDR3 coding sequence is TGTGCCAGCAGTTACTCCGCAACAGGGCGGGCAGAGACCCAGTACTTC.

This clone came up a few times. The rearrangement links TRBV27 to TRBJ1-6; TRBD1 matches 9 bases. Germline CDR1 and CDR2: MNHEY and SMNVEV (reference sequence). The CDR3 length is 15 residues. Trimming removed 4 bases from V and 9 bases from J; junction bases left unmatched: 7. Here the CDR3 reads CASSSRQGERSPLHF. Written as DNA, the CDR3 is TGTGCCAGCAGTTCCCGACAGGGGGAACGTTCACCCCTCCACTTT.

The gene calls are TRBV10-3 and TRBJ2-6, with no clear D. This CDR3 has 16 amino acids. The germline gives CDR1 ENHRY, CDR2 SYGVKD. The ends were cut back, 6 bases at V and 0 bases at J, with 12 bases in the middle. CDR3 DNA: TGTGCCATCAGGGAGCAGGTTGGCTCTGGGGCCAACGTCCTGACTTTC. Translated, it gives CAIREQVGSGANVLTF.

The CDR3 here is CASSPGGGSEAFF. CDR3 in DNA: TGTGCCAGCAGTCCAGGTGGGGGGTCTGAAGCTTTCTTT. The rearrangement links TRBV12-3 or TRBV12-4 to TRBJ1-1; possibly TRBD1 for D (5 bases). This CDR3 is built from 13 residues. V dropped 5 bases and J dropped 6 bases, with 13 bases sitting between them.

The chain joins TRBV18 to TRBJ2-1; 8 bases map to TRBD2. V dropped 5 bases and J dropped 8; count of bases not matched to a gene: 8. From germline, CDR1 is KGHSH and CDR2 LQKENI. The CDR3 is 14 residues long. CDR3 sequence reads: CASSSPPGRDEQFF. DNA for the CDR3: TGTGCCAGCTCATCCCCACCCGGGAGGGATGAGCAGTTCTTC.

With regard to this clone: A read error may account for a junction end that differs from germline. V gene TRBV2 combines with J gene TRBJ1-1; 7 bases agree with TRBD1. Germline V lookup: CDR1 SNHLY, CDR2 FYNNEI. CDR3 length: 13 amino acids. CDR3 amino acids: CASCEDRVPEAFF. The CDR3 coding sequence is TGTGCCAGCTGTGAAGACAGGGTACCTGAAGCTTTCTTT.

The rearrangement uses TRBV3-1 (or the pseudogene TRBV3-2) and TRBJ1-2, with unresolved D. This CDR3 has 12 residues. V shed 1 base and J shed 13 bases, with 13 bases lying between them. CDR1 and CDR2 (germline): LGHDT, YNNKEL (reference sequence). CDR3 in amino acids: CASSQGLAVLTF. The CDR3 DNA follows: TGTGCCAGCAGCCAAGGGCTGGCGGTTCTCACCTTC.

There are a few counts of this clone. The rearrangement joins TRBV6-6 to TRBJ2-2; D not certain. The V and J ends lost 6 bases and 1 base respectively, with 9 bases between them. This CDR3 spans 14 amino acids. The germline gives CDR1 MNHNY, CDR2 SVGAGI (reference sequence). The CDR3 here is CASRVAENTGELFF. CDR3 DNA: TGTGCCAGCAGGGTGGCAGAGAACACCGGGGAGCTGTTTTTT.

CDR3 sequence: CASMDSPASDTQYF. The CDR3 DNA follows: TGTGCCAGCATGGACTCCCCGGCCTCAGATACGCAGTATTTT. The chain couples TRBV2 to TRBJ2-3; tentative D call: TRBD2 (5 bases). CDR3 length: 14 amino acids. Germline V gene lookup returns CDR1 SNHLY and CDR2 FYNNEI. Trimming pared 7 bases from V and 4 bases from J, leaving 15 bases between.

This clone has more than one count but fewer than ten. This chain connects TRBV2 to TRBJ1-1; 9 bases line up with TRBD1. J gave up 1 base and V 7 bases, and 4 bases lay outside the gene matches. The germline gives CDR1 SNHLY, CDR2 FYNNEI. The CDR3 spans 14 residues. As DNA, the CDR3 is TGTGCCAGCACGGGACAGGGTGCGAACACTGAAGCTTTCTTT. Translating gives CASTGQGANTEAFF.

This chain joins TRBV7-7 and TRBJ1-1; the D is unclear. Germline values: CDR1 SSHAT, CDR2 FNYEAQ (reference sequence). There are 12 residues in the CDR3. Trimming cost V 5 bases and J 4 bases, with 8 bases left between them. The CDR3 here is CASSPLSTEAFF. CDR3 sequence (DNA): TGTGCCAGCAGCCCCCTGAGCACTGAAGCTTTCTTT.

This clone was seen once. V is TRBV19 and J is TRBJ1-1; 8 bases are a match to TRBD1. Germline CDR1 LNHDA, CDR2 SQIVND (reference sequence). The CDR3 has 13 amino acids. J was trimmed by 4 bases and V by 10 bases; bases with no gene match: 8. The CDR3, as DNA: TGTGCCATTTCCACAGGGGGAGGCACTGAAGCTTTCTTT. Encoded protein: CAISTGGGTEAFF.

The chain employs TRBV28 and TRBJ2-1, with 10 bases fitting TRBD1. The J segment lost 2 bases and the V segment lost 5 bases, leaving 6 bases of the junction unmatched. This CDR3 is 16 amino acids long. The V gene's germline CDR1 is MDHEN and CDR2 SYDVKM. This CDR3 is CASSLTGTGAYNEQFF. CDR3 nucleotides: TGTGCCAGCAGTCTCACCGGGACAGGGGCCTACAATGAGCAGTTCTTC.

The chain recombines TRBV2 with TRBJ1-4, with TRBD1 as a possible D gene (5 bases). V shed 7 bases and J shed 3 bases, with 15 bases lying between them. Germline assignment: CDR1 SNHLY and CDR2 FYNNEI. The CDR3 is 15 amino acids. CDR3 region: CASKGNRAPNEKLFF. The CDR3 nucleotides read TGTGCCAGCAAGGGGAATCGGGCCCCTAATGAAAAACTGTTTTTT.

J is TRBJ2-3 and V is TRBV3-1 (or the pseudogene TRBV3-2), with a tentative D call TRBD1 (5 bases). V shed 2 bases and J shed 5 bases, with 11 bases lying between them. The CDR3 runs 14 residues. CDR1 LGHDT and CDR2 YNNKEL come from the germline V gene (reference sequence). CDR3 amino acids: CASSQPGPGDTQYF. DNA for the CDR3: TGTGCCAGCAGCCAACCAGGGCCCGGAGATACGCAGTATTTT.

V is TRBV15 and J is TRBJ1-1, with no clear D. The germline V gene has CDR1 LNHNV and CDR2 YYDKDF (reference sequence). The CDR3 has 14 residues. Trimming took off 3 bases at V and 6 bases at J, with 14 bases between the two ends. CDR3 amino acids: CATSRAGGYAEAFF. The CDR3 coding sequence is TGTGCCACCAGCAGGGCAGGAGGGTACGCTGAAGCTTTCTTT.

The V call is TRBV5-1, the J call TRBJ2-2; no firm D call. The ends were cut back, 3 bases at V and 11 bases at J, with 8 bases in the middle. Germline CDR1 is SGHRS and CDR2 is YFSETQ. The CDR3 is 11 residues long. CDR3 loop: CASSYGLELFF. The CDR3 nucleotides read TGCGCCAGCAGCTATGGCTTAGAGCTGTTTTTT. The full variable domain, with the rest looked up from reference TRBV5-1 and TRBJ2-2, is KAGVTQTPRYLIKTRGQQVTLSCSPISGHRSVSWYQQTPGQGLQFLFEYFSETQRNKGNFPGRFSGRQFSNSRSEMNVSTLELGDSALYLCASSYGLELFFGEGSRLTVL.

The chain carries TRBV6-2 or TRBV6-3 and TRBJ2-1; 9 bases map to TRBD1. CDR3 length equals 15 residues. Germline CDR1 is MNHEY and CDR2 is SVGEGT. J lost 6 bases, V lost 2 bases, and 5 bases had no gene match. CDR3 bases: TGTGCCAGCAGTTACCGGGGACAGGGAGTCAATGAGCAGTTCTTC. Protein sequence: CASSYRGQGVNEQFF.

The chain couples TRBV7-2 to TRBJ2-3; 8 bases align to TRBD1. The ends lost 5 bases at V and 3 bases at J; junction bases unmatched: 7. This CDR3 region has 15 residues. Germline assignment: CDR1 SGHTA and CDR2 FQGNSA. The CDR3 DNA is TGTGCCAGCAGCGGAAGACAGGGGCAGACAGATACGCAGTATTTT. Its protein is CASSGRQGQTDTQYF.